This TCR beta chain came from a study of T cell repertoires in cytomegalovirus infection. Study-wide background: Both recently identified HLA-C-restricted and well-studied HLA-B-restricted CMV epitopes were used in the study. Indications came from public TCR beta signatures; they pointed to CMV infection and to a matching HLA type. Findings of the study overall: Identification of carriers of CMV plus the relevant HLA was performed using cumulative public TCR beta family frequency. In two of eight donors, the top clonotype was HLA-C-restricted CMV-specific.

The sample holds many counts of this clonotype. The antigen is not known. CDR3 length: 20 amino acids. V was pared by 4 bases and J by 3 bases, with 21 bases of the junction left unmatched. One entry per CDR3 protein results from TCRdb running MiXCR on the reads. The repertoire consists of 640,000 or so distinct CDR3 sequences, with around 35% occurring once and the leading ten covering about 20%. The clonotype comes from a human donor in good health (CMV status not recorded). Some clones in this sample may be carry-over from other donors' samples. The gene calls are TRBV12-3 or TRBV12-4 and TRBJ2-5; TRBD2 matches 9 bases. Sample: cultured PBMCs, taken from culture after CMV antigen stimulation. The CDR3 is CASSSYRAGGLWGPEETQYF. The CDR3 DNA is TGTGCCAGCAGTTCTTACCGAGCGGGAGGTTTATGGGGACCGGAAGAGACCCAGTACTTC.